The 3 T cell receptor beta chains reported below all come from one sample, sequenced in a study of blood T cell repertoires in COVID-19. Profiling relied on immunoSEQ multiplex PCR, and the TCRdb table lists in-frame clones only, not all of them. This sample has some 200,000 clones, with almost 80% found just once. The sample comprised PBMCs or T cells enriched from blood (not recorded which). These TCRs come from a woman aged 45-65 years who had recovered from COVID-19.

This chain uses TRBV18 with TRBJ2-1; TRBD2 aligns across 13 bases. The CDR3 spans 17 residues. Germline CDR1 is KGHSH and CDR2 is LQKENI. V trimming: 5 bases; J trimming: 1 base; junction bases outside the gene matches: 5. The CDR3 region is CASSSGLAGASYNEQFF. For the CDR3, the DNA is TGTGCCAGCTCATCAGGACTAGCGGGGGCTTCCTACAATGAGCAGTTCTTC.

A few counts support this clone. The chain combines TRBV3-1 (or the pseudogene TRBV3-2) with TRBJ2-1; 9 nucleotides align to TRBD2. V lost 0 bases to trimming and J lost 8 bases; unmatched junction nucleotides: 8. Germline V lookup: CDR1 LGHDT, CDR2 YNNKEL (reference sequence). The CDR3 runs to 16 residues. Written as DNA, the CDR3 is TGTGCCAGCAGCCAAGAGGGTCGCGGGAGGGCCCATGAGCAGTTCTTC. Protein product: CASSQEGRGRAHEQFF.

The genes are TRBV9 and TRBJ1-2; weak D call: TRBD1 (6 bases). The CDR3 runs to 14 residues. The V end lost 4 bases, the J end lost 7 bases, and 17 bases lay between the germline ends. Germline lookup yields CDR1 SGDLS and CDR2 YYNGEE. The CDR3 coding sequence is TGTGCCAGCAGCACCCCGGGACAAGCCCTTGGCTACACCTTC. It is translated as CASSTPGQALGYTF. Full variable domain (missing parts from reference TRBV9 and TRBJ1-2): DSGVTQTPKHLITATGQRVTLRCSPRSGDLSVYWYQQSLDQGLQFLIQYYNGEERAKGNILERFSAQQFPDLHSELNLSSLELGDSALYFCASSTPGQALGYTFGSGTRLTVV.